Listed here is a single TCR beta chain. As yet, its antigen is unknown. The time point: week 23, last vaccination. Topical imiquimod accompanied each vaccine dose, which consisted of 300 ug of mutant IDH1 20-mer peptide. The table came from immunoSEQ multiplex PCR; TCRdb's copy has only in-frame clones and leaves some out. The sample consists of roughly 76,000 clones, roughly 85% of them appearing once. The data derive from a study of a mutant IDH1 vaccine in newly diagnosed glioma. Turning to the study itself: Patients came in for eight vaccinations, in weeks 1, 3, 5, 7, 11, 15, 19 and 23. Patients received vaccination from 4-6 weeks after radiotherapy alone, or with temozolomide cycles. Earlier therapy was either radiotherapy, temozolomide, or both, and most got both.

The TCR sequence derives from a man between 25 and 39 years old with glioma. Some clones in this sample may be carry-over from other donors' samples. The sequencing used PBMCs, collected from a glioma patient whose treatment included an IDH1 peptide vaccine.

This CDR3 reads CASSLDLRRGGVWAKNIQYF. The CDR3 coding sequence is TGTGCCAGCAGCTTAGACTTGAGAAGGGGTGGAGTGTGGGCCAAAAACATTCAGTACTTC. The chain has TRBV11-2 and TRBJ2-4; tentative D call: TRBD1 (5 bases). CDR1 and CDR2 (germline): SGHAT, FQNNGV. Trimming pared 0 bases from V and 1 base from J, leaving 22 bases between. The CDR3 runs to 20 residues.